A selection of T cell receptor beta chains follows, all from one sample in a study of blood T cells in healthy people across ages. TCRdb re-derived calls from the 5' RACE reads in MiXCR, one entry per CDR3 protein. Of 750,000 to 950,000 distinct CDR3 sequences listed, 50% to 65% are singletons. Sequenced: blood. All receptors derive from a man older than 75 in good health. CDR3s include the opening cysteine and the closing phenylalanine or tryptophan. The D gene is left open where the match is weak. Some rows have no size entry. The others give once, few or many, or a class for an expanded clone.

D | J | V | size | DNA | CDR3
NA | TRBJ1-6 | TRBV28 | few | TGTGCCAGCAGTTCCCTAACCCCTCGGATTCGGGGAGATAATTCACCCCTCCACTTT | CASSSLTPRIRGDNSPLHF
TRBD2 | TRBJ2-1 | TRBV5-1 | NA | TGCGCCAGCAGCTACCCTAGCGGGGAGCAGTTCTTC | CASSYPSGEQFF
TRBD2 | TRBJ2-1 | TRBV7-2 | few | TGTGCCAGCAGCTCCGAACGGACTAGCTGGTCCTACAATGAGCAGTTCTTC | CASSSERTSWSYNEQFF
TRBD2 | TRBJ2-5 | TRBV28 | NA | TGTGCCAGCAGTTTGCAACTAGCGGGAGGCGGGCAGTACTTC | CASSLQLAGGGQYF
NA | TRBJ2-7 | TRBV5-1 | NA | TGCGCCAGCAGCTCGGACCGTGGGGTTACCTACGAGCAGTACTTC | CASSSDRGVTYEQYF
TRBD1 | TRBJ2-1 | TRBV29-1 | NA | TGCAGCGCGGGGACAGGGTTCGCCTACTACAATGAGCAGTTCTTC | CSAGTGFAYYNEQFF
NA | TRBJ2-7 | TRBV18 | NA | TGTGCCAGCTCTCCCTTTAACAGGGCCGAGACTGGTTACTACGAGCAGTACTTC | CASSPFNRAETGYYEQYF
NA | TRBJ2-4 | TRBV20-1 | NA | TGCAGTGCGAATACCGACGTTAAAAACATTCAGTACTTC | CSANTDVKNIQYF
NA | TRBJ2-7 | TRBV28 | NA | TGTGCCAGCAAGGGGGGAGTTGGTGAGCAGTACTTC | CASKGGVGEQYF
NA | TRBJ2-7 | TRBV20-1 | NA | TGCAGTCTAAGAAAAGATCGGGGGATTAGCTCCTACGAGCAGTACTTC | CSLRKDRGISSYEQYF
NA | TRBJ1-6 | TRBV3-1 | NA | TGTGCCAGCAGCCACCCCGGGATCGGCGGCGATAATTCACCCCTCCACTTT | CASSHPGIGGDNSPLHF
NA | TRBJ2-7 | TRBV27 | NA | TGTGCCAGCAGTTTCTCCTCGGGGCCCTCTGGCGAGCAGTACTTC | CASSFSSGPSGEQYF
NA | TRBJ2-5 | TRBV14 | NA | TGTGCCAGCAGCCAAGTCTCGGGACTGGAGACCCAGTACTTC | CASSQVSGLETQYF
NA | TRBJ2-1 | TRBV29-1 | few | TGCAGCGTTCACTTCATATCTATCTCCTACAATGAGCAGTTCTTC | CSVHFISISYNEQFF
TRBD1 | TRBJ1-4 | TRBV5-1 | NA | TGCGCCAGCAGCCCGACAGGGGATGAAAAACTGTTTTTT | CASSPTGDEKLFF
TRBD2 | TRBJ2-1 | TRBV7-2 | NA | TGTGCCAGCAGCTTAGCCCCAGCGGGGCCCCCCTCGGAGCAGTTCTTC | CASSLAPAGPPSEQFF
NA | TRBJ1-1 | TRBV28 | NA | TGTGCCAGCAGTTTCCGGCTCTTTGATACTGAAGCTTTCTTT | CASSFRLFDTEAFF
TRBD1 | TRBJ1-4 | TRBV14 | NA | TGTGCCAGCAGCCAAGCCTCCGGGACAGCACTGTTTTTT | CASSQASGTALFF